The 4 T cell receptor beta chains listed next were all sequenced from one sample in a study of cytomegalovirus exposure and HLA in healthy donors. Amplification used 60 Vbeta primers and 13 Jbeta primers. Assay used: immunoSEQ multiplex PCR; TCRdb lists only in-frame clones, some missing. The top ten hold around 5.1% of the sample, which has under 70,000 clones, under 80% seen once. Sequencing input: PBMCs. Receptors originate from a male donor in good health and CMV-seropositive.

The CDR3 coding sequence is TGTGCCAGCAGCACCCCCACAGGGGGCCGGTCTGGTACAGATACGCAGTATTTT. This translates into CASSTPTGGRSGTDTQYF. This chain connects TRBV7-8 to TRBJ2-3; TRBD1 agrees at 9 bases. J was trimmed by 3 bases and V by 5 bases; bases with no gene match: 15. CDR1 and CDR2 (germline): SGHVS, FQNEAQ. The CDR3 sequence is 18 residues long.

This clone was seen a handful of times. The chain is built from TRBV6-6 and TRBJ1-1; 11 bases fit TRBD1. This CDR3 has 16 amino acids. The germline CDR1 and CDR2 sequences are MNHNY and SVGAGI (reference sequence). After removal of 7 bases from V and 3 bases from J, the junction contained 10 bases not matched to a gene. CDR3 residues: CASNNRDRGIYTEAFF. The CDR3 DNA reads as TGTGCCAGCAATAACCGGGACAGGGGGATATACACTGAAGCTTTCTTT.

This chain connects TRBV19 to TRBJ1-2; a weak D match, TRBD1 (6 bases). CDR3 length: 15 amino acids. In germline, CDR1 is LNHDA, CDR2 SQIVND (reference sequence). V gave up 2 bases and J gave up 0 bases, with 10 bases separating them. The CDR3 DNA is TGTGCCAGTAGTATACAGGGGCGATCTAACTATGGCTACACCTTC. Its protein is CASSIQGRSNYGYTF.

This clone was counted a few times. The chain carries TRBV28 and TRBJ1-2; D unresolved. Looked up from germline, CDR1 is MDHEN and CDR2 is SYDVKM. V was trimmed by 2 bases and J by 5 bases, leaving 9 bases between them. This CDR3 region has 13 residues. The CDR3 loop is CASSLAILYGYTF. As DNA, the CDR3 is TGTGCCAGCAGTTTAGCGATACTTTATGGCTACACCTTC.